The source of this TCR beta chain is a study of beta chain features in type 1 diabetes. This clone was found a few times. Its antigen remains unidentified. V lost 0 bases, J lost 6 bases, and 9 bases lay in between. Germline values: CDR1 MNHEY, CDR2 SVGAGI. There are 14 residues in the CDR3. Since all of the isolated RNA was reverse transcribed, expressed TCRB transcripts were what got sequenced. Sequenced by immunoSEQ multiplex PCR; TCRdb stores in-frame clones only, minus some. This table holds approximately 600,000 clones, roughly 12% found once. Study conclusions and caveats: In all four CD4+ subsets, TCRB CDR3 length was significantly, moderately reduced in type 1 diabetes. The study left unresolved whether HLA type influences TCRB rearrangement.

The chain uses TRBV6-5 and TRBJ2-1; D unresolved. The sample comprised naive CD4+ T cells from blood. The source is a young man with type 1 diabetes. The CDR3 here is CASSYSRILNEQFF. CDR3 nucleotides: TGTGCCAGCAGTTACTCAAGAATTCTCAATGAGCAGTTCTTC.